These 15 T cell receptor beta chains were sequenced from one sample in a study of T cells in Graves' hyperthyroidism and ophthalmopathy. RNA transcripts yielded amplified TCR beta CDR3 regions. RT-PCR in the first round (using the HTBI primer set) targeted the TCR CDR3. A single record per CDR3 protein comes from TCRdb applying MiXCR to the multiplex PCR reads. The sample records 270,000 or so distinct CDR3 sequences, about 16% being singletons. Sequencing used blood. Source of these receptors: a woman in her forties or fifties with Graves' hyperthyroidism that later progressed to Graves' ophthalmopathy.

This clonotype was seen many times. Here the CDR3 DNA reads TGCAGTGCTAGAGGAAGGACAGGGACGAAGGACGAGCAGTACTTC. It yields the protein CSARGRTGTKDEQYF. The chain employs TRBV20-1 and TRBJ2-7; 8 nucleotides agree with TRBD1. Losses at the gene ends were 1 base for V and 5 bases for J; bases not matched to a gene: 10. There are 15 residues in the CDR3. Germline CDR1 is DFQATT and CDR2 is SNEGSKA (reference sequence).

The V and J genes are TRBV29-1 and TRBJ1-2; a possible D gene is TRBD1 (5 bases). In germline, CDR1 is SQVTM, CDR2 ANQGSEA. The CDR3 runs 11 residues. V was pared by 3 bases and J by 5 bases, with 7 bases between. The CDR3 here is CSVDGGYGYTF. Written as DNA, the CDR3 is TGCAGCGTTGATGGGGGTTATGGCTACACCTTC. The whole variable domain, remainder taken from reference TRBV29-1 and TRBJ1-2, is SAVISQKPSRDICQRGTSLTIQCQVDSQVTMMFWYRQQPGQSLTLIATANQGSEATYESGFVIDKFPISRPNLTFSTLTVSNMSPEDSSIYLCSVDGGYGYTFGSGTRLTVV.

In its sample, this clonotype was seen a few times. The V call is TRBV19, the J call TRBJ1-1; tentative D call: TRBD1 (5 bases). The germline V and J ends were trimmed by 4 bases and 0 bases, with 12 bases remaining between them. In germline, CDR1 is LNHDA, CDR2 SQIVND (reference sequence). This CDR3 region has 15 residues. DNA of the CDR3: TGTGCCAGTAGTAAACGACAGTTCATGAACACTGAAGCTTTCTTT. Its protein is CASSKRQFMNTEAFF.

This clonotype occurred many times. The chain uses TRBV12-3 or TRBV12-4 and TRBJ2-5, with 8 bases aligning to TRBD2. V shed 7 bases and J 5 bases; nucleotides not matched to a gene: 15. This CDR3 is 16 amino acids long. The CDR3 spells CASNVGGAGVGETQYF. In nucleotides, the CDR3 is TGTGCCAGCAACGTTGGGGGAGCGGGAGTCGGGGAGACCCAGTACTTC.

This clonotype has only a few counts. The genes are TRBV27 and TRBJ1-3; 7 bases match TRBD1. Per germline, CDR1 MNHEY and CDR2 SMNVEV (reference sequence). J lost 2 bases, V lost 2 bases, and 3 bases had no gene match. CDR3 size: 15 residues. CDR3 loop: CASSLGRGPGNTIYF. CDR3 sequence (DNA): TGTGCCAGCAGTTTAGGAAGGGGGCCTGGAAACACCATATATTTT.

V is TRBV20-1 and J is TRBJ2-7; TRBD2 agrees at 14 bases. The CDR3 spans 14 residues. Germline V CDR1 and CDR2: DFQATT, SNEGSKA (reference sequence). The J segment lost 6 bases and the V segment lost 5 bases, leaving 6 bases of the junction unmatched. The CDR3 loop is CSAPGTSGSTEQYF. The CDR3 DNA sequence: TGCAGTGCTCCAGGGACTAGCGGGAGTACCGAGCAGTACTTC.

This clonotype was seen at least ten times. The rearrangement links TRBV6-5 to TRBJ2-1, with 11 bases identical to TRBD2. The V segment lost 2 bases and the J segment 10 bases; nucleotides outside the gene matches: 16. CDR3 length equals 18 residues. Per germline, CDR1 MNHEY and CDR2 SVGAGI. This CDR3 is CASSYLMTSGTIGREQFF. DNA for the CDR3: TGTGCCAGCAGTTACCTCATGACTAGCGGGACCATTGGCCGCGAGCAGTTCTTC.

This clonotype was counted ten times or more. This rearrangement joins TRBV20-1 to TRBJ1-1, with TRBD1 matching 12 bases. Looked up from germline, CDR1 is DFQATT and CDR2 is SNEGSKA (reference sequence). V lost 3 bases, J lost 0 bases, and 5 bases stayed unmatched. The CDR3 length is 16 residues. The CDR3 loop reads CSASTGTGGMNTEAFF. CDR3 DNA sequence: TGCAGTGCTAGTACCGGGACAGGGGGCATGAACACTGAAGCTTTCTTT.

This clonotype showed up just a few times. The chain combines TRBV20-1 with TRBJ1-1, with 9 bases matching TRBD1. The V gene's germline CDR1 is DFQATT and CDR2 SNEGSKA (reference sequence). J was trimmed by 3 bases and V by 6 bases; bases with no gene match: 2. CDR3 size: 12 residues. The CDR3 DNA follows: TGCAGTGCCGGGGACAGGGACACTGAAGCTTTCTTT. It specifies CSAGDRDTEAFF.

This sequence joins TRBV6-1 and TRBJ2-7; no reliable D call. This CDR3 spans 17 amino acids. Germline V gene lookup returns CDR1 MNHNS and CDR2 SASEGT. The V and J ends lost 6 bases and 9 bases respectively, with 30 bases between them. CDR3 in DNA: TGTGCCAGCAGACCATCCCCGAGTACGACTCACCTACGAGGGCAGTACTTC. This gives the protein CASRPSPSTTHLRGQYF.

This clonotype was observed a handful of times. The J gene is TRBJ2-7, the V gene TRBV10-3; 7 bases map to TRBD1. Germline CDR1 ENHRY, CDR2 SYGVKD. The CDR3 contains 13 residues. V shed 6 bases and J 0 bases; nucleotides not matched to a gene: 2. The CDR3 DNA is TGTGCCATCAGCTGGGACAGCTCCTACGAGCAGTACTTC. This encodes CAISWDSSYEQYF.

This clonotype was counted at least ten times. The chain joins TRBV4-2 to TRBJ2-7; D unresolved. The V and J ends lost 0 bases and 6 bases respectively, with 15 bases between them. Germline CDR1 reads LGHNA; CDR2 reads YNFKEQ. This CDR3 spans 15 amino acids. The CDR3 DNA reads TGTGCCAGCAGCCAAGATTTTGGGCCGGGCCTCGAGCAGTACTTC. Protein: CASSQDFGPGLEQYF.

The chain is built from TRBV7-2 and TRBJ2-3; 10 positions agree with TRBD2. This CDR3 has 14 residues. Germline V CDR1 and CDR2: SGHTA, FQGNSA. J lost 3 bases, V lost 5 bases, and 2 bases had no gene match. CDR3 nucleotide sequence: TGTGCCAGCAGCGTGACTAGCGGGACAGATACGCAGTATTTT. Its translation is CASSVTSGTDTQYF.

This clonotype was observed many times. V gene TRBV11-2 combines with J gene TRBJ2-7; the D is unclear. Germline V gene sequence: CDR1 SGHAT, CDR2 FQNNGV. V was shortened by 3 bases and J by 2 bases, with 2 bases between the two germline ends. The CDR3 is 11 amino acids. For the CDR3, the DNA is TGTGCCAGCAGCTTTACCTACGAGCAGTACTTC. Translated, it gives CASSFTYEQYF. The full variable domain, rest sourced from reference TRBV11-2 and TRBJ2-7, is EAGVAQSPRYKIIEKRQSVAFWCNPISGHATLYWYQQILGQGPKLLIQFQNNGVVDDSQLPKDRFSAERLKGVDSTLKIQPAKLEDSAVYLCASSFTYEQYFGPGTRLTVT.

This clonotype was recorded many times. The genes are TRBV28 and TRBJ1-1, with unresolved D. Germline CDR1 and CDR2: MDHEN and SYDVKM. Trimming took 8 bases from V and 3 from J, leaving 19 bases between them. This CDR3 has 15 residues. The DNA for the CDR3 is TGTGCCAGCTTTTTCTTAAATGCGGGGTACACTGAAGCTTTCTTT. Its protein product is CASFFLNAGYTEAFF.